This T cell receptor beta chain was recovered during a study of HIV-infected patients and healthy controls. As for the study in general: Early therapy brought no consistent CD8 count shift, though the CD4:CD8 ratio rose a little.

cDNA was made from about 500 ng RNA using alpha and beta constant primers. Using multiplexing indices, alpha and beta chain libraries were generated apart by chain-specific third strand synthesis. The SP2 site served as the priming point for second strand synthesis. MiXCR, applied by TCRdb to the 5' RACE reads, yields one record per CDR3 protein. The repertoire holds about 7,600 distinct CDR3 sequences, with 10% as singletons. The table lists this clonotype with a few counts. Its antigen is not identified. Overall study results and limits: During therapy, HIV-associated CDR3s fell significantly in frequency, while CMV-associated CDR3s did not change significantly.

Germline V CDR1 and CDR2: SQVTM, ANQGSEA. The V gene lost 3 bases and the J gene lost 3 bases, with 8 bases spanning the gap. The CDR3 has 12 amino acids. Whole blood was used without fractionation, so all unsorted peripheral T cells were included. The RNA source was a roughly 2.6 ml peripheral blood draw. Here the sequenced sample was blood, taken before antiretroviral therapy. This chain links TRBV29-1 with TRBJ1-1; possibly TRBD1 for D (5 bases). The TCR was taken from an adult with HIV infection. The chain's CDR3 is CSVDPGHTEAFF. The CDR3 nucleotides are TGCAGCGTTGACCCAGGGCACACTGAAGCTTTCTTT.